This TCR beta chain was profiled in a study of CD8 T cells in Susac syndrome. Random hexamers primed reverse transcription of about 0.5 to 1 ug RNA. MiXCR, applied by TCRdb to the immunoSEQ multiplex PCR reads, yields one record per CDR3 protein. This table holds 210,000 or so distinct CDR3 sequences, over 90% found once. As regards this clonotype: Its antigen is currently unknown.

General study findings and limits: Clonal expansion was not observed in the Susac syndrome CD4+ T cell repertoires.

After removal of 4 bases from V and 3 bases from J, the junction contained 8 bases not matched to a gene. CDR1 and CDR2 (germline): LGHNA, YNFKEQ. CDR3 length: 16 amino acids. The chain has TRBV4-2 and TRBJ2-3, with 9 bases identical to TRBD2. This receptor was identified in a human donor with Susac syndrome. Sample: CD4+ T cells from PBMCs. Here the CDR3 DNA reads TGTGCCAGCAGCCCCGGGACGGCGGGGGGGACAGATACGCAGTATTTT. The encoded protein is CASSPGTAGGTDTQYF.